This is a list of T cell receptor beta chains from one sample in a study of cytomegalovirus exposure and HLA in healthy donors. Assay: immunoSEQ multiplex PCR; the TCRdb copy retains only in-frame clones and omits some. The sample includes fewer than 200,000 clones, under 90% of them seen just once. The sequenced material came from PBMCs. All receptors derive from a male donor in good health and CMV-seronegative. The CDR3 runs from the conserved cysteine through the conserved F or W. A D gene is named only where the DNA matches it firmly. Only some rows state a clone size, as once, few, many or a class for expanded clones.

j_call,d_call,cdr3_length,clone_size,v_call,cdr3_aa,cdr3_nt
TRBJ2-1,-,14,-,TRBV4-2,CASSPDSGDFEQFF,TGTGCCAGCAGCCCGGATTCGGGGGACTTTGAGCAGTTCTTC
TRBJ1-1,TRBD1,13,once,TRBV10-3,CAINRGGDTEAFF,TGTGCCATTAACAGGGGGGGGGACACTGAAGCTTTCTTT
TRBJ2-3,TRBD2,16,-,TRBV12-5,CASGTGLAGYTDTQYF,TGTGCTAGTGGTACGGGACTAGCGGGGTACACAGATACGCAGTATTTT
TRBJ2-7,-,12,-,TRBV6-6,CASRISGYEQYF,TGTGCCAGCAGAATCAGCGGCTACGAGCAGTACTTC
TRBJ2-3,TRBD2,15,once,TRBV18,CASSPASGGRDTQYF,TGTGCCAGCTCGCCCGCGAGCGGGGGGCGAGATACGCAGTATTTT
TRBJ2-3,-,16,-,TRBV9,CASSGGVSSATDTQYF,TGTGCCAGCAGCGGGGGAGTGTCTTCCGCTACAGATACGCAGTATTTT
TRBJ1-6,TRBD1,14,-,TRBV11-2,CASRTGANNSPLHF,TGTGCCAGCAGAACAGGGGCGAATAATTCACCCCTCCACTTT
TRBJ1-4,-,15,few,TRBV19,CASSKAGGPNEKLFF,TGTGCCAGTAGTAAGGCCGGGGGGCCGAATGAAAAACTGTTTTTT
TRBJ2-7,-,13,-,TRBV30,CAWTMAGYYEQYF,TGTGCCTGGACCATGGCAGGGTACTACGAGCAGTACTTC
TRBJ2-7,TRBD2,17,-,TRBV2,CASSDLASGRASREQYF,TGTGCCAGCAGTGACTTGGCTAGCGGGAGGGCCTCTCGTGAGCAGTACTTC
TRBJ2-3,TRBD1,14,-,TRBV7-9,CASSNRGNTDTQYF,TGTGCCAGCAGCAACAGGGGTAACACAGATACGCAGTATTTT
TRBJ1-2,TRBD1,15,-,TRBV18,CASSSQAGTGEGYTF,TGTGCCAGCTCATCCCAAGCCGGGACAGGGGAGGGCTACACCTTC
TRBJ1-5,-,17,once,TRBV21-1,CASSPSHHRGRRQPQHF,TGTGCCAGCAGCCCCTCCCACCACAGGGGGCGGCGTCAGCCCCAGCATTTT
TRBJ1-1,-,16,few,TRBV6-5,CASSYSRFGGGTEAFF,TGTGCCAGCAGTTACTCTAGGTTTGGGGGAGGCACTGAAGCTTTCTTT
TRBJ2-1,-,13,-,TRBV6-1,CVSSEVVTNEQFF,TGTGTCAGCAGTGAAGTAGTCACCAATGAGCAGTTCTTC
TRBJ2-3,-,15,-,TRBV2,CASQMGRGSTDTQYF,TGTGCCAGCCAGATGGGGCGGGGTAGCACAGATACGCAGTATTTT
TRBJ1-2,-,15,-,TRBV28,CASSPSLTGPYGYTF,TGTGCCAGCAGCCCTTCTTTGACAGGCCCCTATGGCTACACCTTC
TRBJ2-7,-,14,few,TRBV7-9,CASSSPDRTYEQYF,TGTGCCAGCAGTTCCCCGGACAGAACCTACGAGCAGTACTTC
TRBJ1-6,-,15,-,TRBV7-3,CASSLGQGHNSPLHF,TGTGCCAGCAGCTTAGGGCAGGGCCATAATTCACCCCTCCACTTT
TRBJ2-5,-,15,-,TRBV27,CASSRGITAVYEQYF,TGTGCCAGCAGTAGAGGAATTACAGCGGTGTATGAGCAGTACTTC
TRBJ2-3,-,13,-,TRBV7-6,CASSLGRTDTQYF,TGTGCCAGCAGCTTGGGGCGCACAGATACGCAGTATTTT
TRBJ2-1,TRBD2,17,-,TRBV5-4,CASSSPGRTSGDNEQFF,TGTGCCAGCAGCTCCCCTGGGAGGACTAGCGGCGACAATGAGCAGTTCTTC
TRBJ1-5,TRBD1,15,-,TRBV7-9,CSSSSGQGEYQPQHF,TGTTCCAGCAGCTCCGGACAGGGTGAATACCAGCCCCAGCATTTT